The 15 T cell receptor beta chains below all came from one sample that was sequenced in a study of shared clonotypes between healthy human individuals. The naive CD8 subset, CD45RO-negative cells positively selected for CCR7, excluded terminally differentiated effector memory CD45RA+ cells. Measured with immunoSEQ multiplex PCR; TCRdb has only the in-frame clones, and not every one. The repertoire holds around 580,000 clones, with roughly 98% as singletons. Sequencing used naive CD8+ T cells sorted from blood. Receptors were obtained from a man aged 30 to 45 in good health.

This chain uses TRBV25-1 with TRBJ2-5; no reliable D call. Germline CDR1 is MGHDK and CDR2 is SYGVNS. Trimming removed 3 bases from V and 4 bases from J, with 21 bases in between. This CDR3 contains 17 residues. CDR3 sequence: CASSDPGPSWASETQYF. The CDR3 DNA sequence: TGTGCCAGCAGTGACCCTGGACCCTCCTGGGCCTCAGAGACCCAGTACTTC.

V usage is TRBV28 and J usage is TRBJ2-3, with 10 nucleotides matching TRBD2. The CDR3 is made up of 15 amino acids. The germline V gene encodes CDR1 MDHEN and CDR2 SYDVKM. V lost 6 bases to trimming and J lost 0 bases; unmatched junction nucleotides: 3. CDR3 amino acids: CASREREGSTDTQYF. CDR3 in DNA: TGTGCCAGCAGGGAGCGGGAGGGAAGCACAGATACGCAGTATTTT. The whole variable domain, filled in from reference TRBV28 and TRBJ2-3, reads DVKVTQSSRYLVKRTGEKVFLECVQDMDHENMFWYRQDPGLGLRLIYFSYDVKMKEKGDIPEGYSVSREKKERFSLILESASTNQTSMYLCASREREGSTDTQYFGPGTRLTVL.

The CDR3 sequence is CASSSLTGLTRETQYF. In DNA, the CDR3 is TGTGCCAGCAGTTCATTGACGGGACTCACGCGGGAGACCCAGTACTTC. The V and J genes are TRBV28 and TRBJ2-5, with D tentatively TRBD2 (6 bases). The germline CDR1 and CDR2 sequences are MDHEN and SYDVKM. There are 16 residues in the CDR3. The V end lost 4 bases, the J end lost 5 bases, and 20 bases lay between the germline ends.

CDR3 protein: CAISDQGTGELFF. DNA of the CDR3: TGTGCCATCAGTGACCAGGGAACCGGGGAGCTGTTTTTT. The chain carries TRBV10-3 and TRBJ2-2, with TRBD1 as a possible D gene (5 bases). Germline assignment: CDR1 ENHRY and CDR2 SYGVKD. Trimming left V 3 bases short and J 5 bases short, with 7 bases between. The CDR3 totals 13 residues.

The rearrangement links TRBV6-1 to TRBJ1-2; D remains ambiguous. V lost 7 bases, J lost 3 bases, and 18 bases lay in between. The CDR3 spans 15 residues. The germline gives CDR1 MNHNS, CDR2 SASEGT. The chain's CDR3 is CASTASPTEYYGYTF. The CDR3 region has the DNA TGTGCCAGCACCGCATCGCCCACAGAGTACTATGGCTACACCTTC.

V gene TRBV11-2 combines with J gene TRBJ2-3; 7 bases fit TRBD1. Germline V gene lookup returns CDR1 SGHAT and CDR2 FQNNGV. The V and J ends lost 6 bases and 4 bases, in that order; junction bases with no gene match: 10. The CDR3 length is 15 residues. CDR3 protein: CASSLYTGVADTQYF. CDR3 DNA: TGTGCCAGCAGTTTATACACAGGGGTTGCAGATACGCAGTATTTT. Supplemented by reference TRBV11-2 and TRBJ2-3, the full variable domain reads EAGVAQSPRYKIIEKRQSVAFWCNPISGHATLYWYQQILGQGPKLLIQFQNNGVVDDSQLPKDRFSAERLKGVDSTLKIQPAKLEDSAVYLCASSLYTGVADTQYFGPGTRLTVL.

The chain combines TRBV28 with TRBJ2-7, with D hard to call. The ends were cut back, 7 bases at V and 0 bases at J, with 7 bases in the middle. The CDR3 totals 12 residues. Germline V gives CDR1 MDHEN, CDR2 SYDVKM. CDR3 coding DNA: TGTGCCAGCACGGGTAGCTCCTACGAGCAGTACTTC. Its translation is CASTGSSYEQYF.

This clone was recorded only once. This chain links TRBV7-9 with TRBJ1-1, with D possibly TRBD1 on 5 matching bases. The CDR3 covers 15 residues. The V gene's germline CDR1 is SEHNR and CDR2 FQNEAQ (reference sequence). Trimming stripped 0 bases from V and 4 bases from J, with 12 bases between. DNA for the CDR3: TGTGCCAGCAGCTTAGCGAAGGGGTTAAGCACTGAAGCTTTCTTT. Amino acids: CASSLAKGLSTEAFF.

Note on this clone: Other DNA sequences in the same sample also yield this CDR3. This chain links TRBV5-6 with TRBJ2-7; D remains unclear. The CDR3 has 14 residues. The germline V gene encodes CDR1 SGHDT and CDR2 YYEEEE. V was cut by 0 bases and J by 0 bases, with 7 bases left in between. In nucleotides, the CDR3 is TGTGCCAGCAGCTTGGGCGGCCTCTCCTACGAGCAGTACTTC. Translating it yields CASSLGGLSYEQYF.

J is TRBJ1-5 and V is TRBV9; D unresolved. This CDR3 has 13 amino acids. Germline values: CDR1 SGDLS, CDR2 YYNGEE. Between the trimmed V and J ends, which lost 3 bases and 9 bases, there was a span of 13 bases. The DNA of the CDR3 is TGTGCCAGCAGCGAACTTCAGAAGGGGCCCCAGCATTTT. As protein: CASSELQKGPQHF.

The rearrangement links TRBV6-5 to TRBJ1-2; D unclear. With 0 bases removed from V and 4 bases from J, the gap between germline ends came to 12 bases. Germline V gives CDR1 MNHEY, CDR2 SVGAGI. The CDR3 runs to 15 residues. The CDR3 sequence is CASSYSTVWGYGYTF. CDR3 nucleotides: TGTGCCAGCAGTTACTCGACGGTCTGGGGCTATGGCTACACCTTC.

The chain employs TRBV7-3 and TRBJ2-1; D unresolved. Per germline, CDR1 SGHTA and CDR2 FQGTGA. The CDR3 extends over 16 amino acids. Deletions cut 2 bases from V and 0 bases from J, with 11 bases between. The CDR3: CASSLYGLSSYNEQFF. Here the CDR3 DNA reads TGTGCCAGCAGCTTATACGGATTAAGCTCCTACAATGAGCAGTTCTTC.

The chain couples TRBV7-9 to TRBJ2-5, with unresolved D. There are 12 residues in the CDR3. Per germline, CDR1 SEHNR and CDR2 FQNEAQ (reference sequence). Trimming removed 6 bases at V and 4 bases at J, with 9 bases between. The CDR3, as DNA: TGTGCCAGCAGGAACAGTTTAGAGACCCAGTACTTC. Translated, it gives CASRNSLETQYF.

The V gene is TRBV15, the J gene TRBJ2-7; 7 bases agree with TRBD2. The V segment lost 2 bases and the J segment 2 bases; nucleotides outside the gene matches: 9. The CDR3 has 16 amino acids. Germline CDR1 and CDR2: LNHNV and YYDKDF (reference sequence). CDR3 DNA: TGTGCCACCAGCAGAAATCGGGAGGCCCAAACCTACGAGCAGTACTTC. As protein: CATSRNREAQTYEQYF. Complete variable domain (other parts from reference TRBV15 and TRBJ2-7): DAMVIQNPRYQVTQFGKPVTLSCSQTLNHNVMYWYQQKSSQAPKLLFHYYDKDFNNEADTPDNFQSRRPNTSFCFLDIRSPGLGDTAMYLCATSRNREAQTYEQYFGPGTRLTVT.

The chain uses TRBV5-1 and TRBJ2-5; 7 bases agree with TRBD2. CDR3 length: 13 residues. Germline trimming cut 2 bases from V and 5 bases from J; bases unmatched to any gene: 3. Germline lookup yields CDR1 SGHRS and CDR2 YFSETQ. The CDR3 here is CASSFPLAETQYF. In nucleotides, the CDR3 is TGCGCCAGCAGCTTCCCACTAGCGGAGACCCAGTACTTC.